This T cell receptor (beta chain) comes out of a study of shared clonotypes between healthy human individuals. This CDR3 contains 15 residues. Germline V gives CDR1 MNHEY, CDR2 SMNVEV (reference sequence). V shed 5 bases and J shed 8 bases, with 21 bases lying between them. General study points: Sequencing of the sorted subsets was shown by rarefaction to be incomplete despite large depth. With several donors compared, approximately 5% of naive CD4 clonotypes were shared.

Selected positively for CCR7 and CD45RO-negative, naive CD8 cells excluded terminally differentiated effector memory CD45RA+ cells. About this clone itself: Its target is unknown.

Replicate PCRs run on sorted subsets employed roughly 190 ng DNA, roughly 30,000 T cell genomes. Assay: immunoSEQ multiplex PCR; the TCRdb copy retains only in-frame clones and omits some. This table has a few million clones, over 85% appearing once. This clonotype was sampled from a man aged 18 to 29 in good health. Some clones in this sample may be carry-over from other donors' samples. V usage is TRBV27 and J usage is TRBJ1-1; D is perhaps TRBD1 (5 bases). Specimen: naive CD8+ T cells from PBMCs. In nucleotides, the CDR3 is TGTGCCAGCAGTATGGGACGGCCTCTATATTTCGAAGCTTTCTTT. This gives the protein CASSMGRPLYFEAFF.